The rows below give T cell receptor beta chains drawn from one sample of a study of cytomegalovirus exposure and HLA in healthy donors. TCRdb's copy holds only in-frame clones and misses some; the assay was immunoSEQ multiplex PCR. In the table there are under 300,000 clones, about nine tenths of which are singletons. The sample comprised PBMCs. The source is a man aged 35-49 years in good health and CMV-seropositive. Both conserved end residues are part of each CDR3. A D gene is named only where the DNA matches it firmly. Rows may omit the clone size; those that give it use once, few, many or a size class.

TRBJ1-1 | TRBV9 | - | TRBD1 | CASSVGQGVIVNTEAFF | TGTGCCAGCAGCGTAGGACAGGGAGTAATAGTGAACACTGAAGCTTTCTTT
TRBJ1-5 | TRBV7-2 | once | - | CASSLVGQPQHF | TGTGCCAGCAGCTTAGTCGGGCAGCCCCAGCATTTT
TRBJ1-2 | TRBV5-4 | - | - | CASSPGDNRASYGYTF | TGTGCCAGCAGCCCCGGGGACAACAGGGCCTCCTATGGCTACACCTTC
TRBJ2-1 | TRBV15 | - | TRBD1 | CATSSGTGTLNEQFF | TGTGCCACCAGCAGCGGGACAGGGACCCTAAATGAGCAGTTCTTC
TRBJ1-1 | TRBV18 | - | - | CASSPLSFTEAFF | TGTGCCAGCTCACCCCTATCGTTTACTGAAGCTTTCTTT
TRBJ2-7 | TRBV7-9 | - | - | CSSSPGLREQYF | TGTTCCAGCAGCCCCGGACTGAGGGAGCAGTACTTC
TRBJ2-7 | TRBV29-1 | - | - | CSLLGSSNEQYF | TGCAGCCTACTCGGGAGTAGCAACGAGCAGTACTTC
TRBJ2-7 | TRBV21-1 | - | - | CASTSRGSSHEQYF | TGTGCCAGCACCTCACGCGGGAGTAGTCACGAGCAGTACTTC
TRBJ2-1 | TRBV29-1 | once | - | CSVETAEQFF | TGCAGCGTTGAAACAGCCGAGCAGTTCTTC
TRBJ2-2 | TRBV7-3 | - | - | CASSLHGTSNTGELFF | TGTGCCAGCAGCTTACACGGGACTTCGAACACCGGGGAGCTGTTTTTT
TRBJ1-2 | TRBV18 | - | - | CASSPGATNGYTF | TGTGCCAGCTCACCAGGGGCAACTAATGGCTACACCTTC
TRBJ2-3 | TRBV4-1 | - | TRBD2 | CASTDNLPLGGSESDTQYF | TGCGCCAGCACCGACAACCTCCCCCTCGGCGGGAGTGAATCAGATACGCAGTATTTT
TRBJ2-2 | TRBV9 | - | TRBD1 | CASSDSLDRGITGELFF | TGTGCCAGCAGTGATAGTTTGGACAGGGGAATAACTGGGGAGCTGTTTTTT
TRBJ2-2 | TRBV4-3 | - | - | CASSHGDGELFF | TGCGCCAGCAGTCACGGGGACGGGGAGCTGTTTTTT
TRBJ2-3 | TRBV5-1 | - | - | CASSFGTPRADTQYF | TGCGCCAGCAGCTTTGGGACACCTCGGGCAGATACGCAGTATTTT
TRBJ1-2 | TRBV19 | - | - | CASSPRTVIYGYTF | TGTGCCAGTAGTCCCAGGACAGTCATCTATGGCTACACCTTC
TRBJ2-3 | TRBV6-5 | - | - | CASSYGGTGTRDTQYF | TGTGCCAGCAGTTACGGAGGGACCGGGACTCGTGATACGCAGTATTTT
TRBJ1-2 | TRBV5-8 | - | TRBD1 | CASSPRTGGYSYGYTF | TGTGCCAGCAGCCCCCGGACAGGGGGGTATTCCTATGGCTACACCTTC
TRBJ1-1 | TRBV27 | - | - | CASSLSRGNTEAFF | TGTGCCAGCAGTTTATCCAGGGGTAACACTGAAGCTTTCTTT
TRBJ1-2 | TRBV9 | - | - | CASSVRGVAGGGYTF | TGTGCCAGCAGCGTAAGGGGAGTAGCGGGGGGTGGCTACACCTTC
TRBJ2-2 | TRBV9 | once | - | CASSVKDRANTGELFF | TGTGCCAGCAGCGTAAAGGACAGAGCGAACACCGGGGAGCTGTTTTTT
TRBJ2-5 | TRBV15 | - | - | CATSRVGGTRKETQYF | TGTGCCACCAGCAGGGTTGGGGGCACTAGAAAAGAGACCCAGTACTTC
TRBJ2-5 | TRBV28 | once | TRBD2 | CASRLGGSYQETQYF | TGTGCCAGCCGGTTAGGCGGGAGTTACCAAGAGACCCAGTACTTC
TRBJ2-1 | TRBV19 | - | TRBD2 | CASSIAWGGSPSYNEQFF | TGTGCCAGTAGTATTGCTTGGGGCGGGAGTCCCTCCTACAATGAGCAGTTCTTC
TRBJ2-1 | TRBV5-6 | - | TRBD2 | CASSLPSGVSYNEQFF | TGTGCCAGCAGCTTACCTAGCGGGGTCTCCTACAATGAGCAGTTCTTC
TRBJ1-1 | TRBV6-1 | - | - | CASTLSGVGTEAFF | TGTGCCAGCACCCTGAGCGGGGTGGGAACTGAAGCTTTCTTT
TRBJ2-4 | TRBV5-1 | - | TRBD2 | CASSFGGSDKNIQYF | TGCGCCAGCAGCTTCGGGGGGAGTGACAAAAACATTCAGTACTTC
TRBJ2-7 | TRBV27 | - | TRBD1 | CASSSMTGGYEQYF | TGTGCCAGCAGTTCCATGACAGGGGGCTACGAGCAGTACTTC
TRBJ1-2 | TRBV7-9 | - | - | CSSSFPLYGYTF | TGTTCCAGCAGCTTCCCACTCTATGGCTACACCTTC
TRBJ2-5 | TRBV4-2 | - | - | CASSDATGTPRETQYF | TGTGCCAGCAGCGATGCTACAGGGACACCGAGGGAGACCCAGTACTTC
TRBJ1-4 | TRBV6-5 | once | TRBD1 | CASSRDRGREKLFF | TGTGCCAGCAGCCGGGACAGGGGGCGTGAAAAACTGTTTTTT
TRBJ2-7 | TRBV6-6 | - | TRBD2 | CASSSPGTSGYEQYF | TGTGCCAGCAGTTCACCCGGGACTAGCGGGTACGAGCAGTACTTC
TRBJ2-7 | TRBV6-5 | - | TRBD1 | CASSRDRGGPEQYF | TGTGCCAGCAGTCGGGACAGGGGAGGGCCCGAGCAGTACTTC
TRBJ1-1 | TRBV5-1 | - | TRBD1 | CASRETGGTEAFF | TGCGCCAGCAGGGAGACAGGGGGCACTGAAGCTTTCTTT
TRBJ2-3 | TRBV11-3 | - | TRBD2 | CASSPSSGRGDTQYF | TGTGCCAGCAGCCCTTCTAGCGGGAGGGGAGATACGCAGTATTTT
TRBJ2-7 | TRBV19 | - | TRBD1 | CASSYLDRAEQYF | TGTGCCAGTAGTTACTTGGACAGGGCCGAGCAGTACTTC
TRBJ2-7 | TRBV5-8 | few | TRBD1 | CASSSKGGTYEQYF | TGTGCCAGCAGCTCCAAAGGGGGCACCTACGAGCAGTACTTC
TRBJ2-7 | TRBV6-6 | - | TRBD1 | CASSYPGQGAYEQYF | TGTGCCAGCAGTTACCCAGGACAGGGGGCTTACGAGCAGTACTTC
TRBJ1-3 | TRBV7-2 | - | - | CASSAGAGNTIYF | TGTGCCAGCTCTGCAGGCGCTGGAAACACCATATATTTT
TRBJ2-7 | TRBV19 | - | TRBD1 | CASSGQGSTSYEQYF | TGTGCCAGTAGTGGACAGGGCTCGACCTCCTACGAGCAGTACTTC
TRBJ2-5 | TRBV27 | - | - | CASSLVSGSSRETQYF | TGTGCCAGCAGTTTAGTTTCGGGATCCTCCCGGGAGACCCAGTACTTC
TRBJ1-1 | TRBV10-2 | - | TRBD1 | CASRTGRLTEAFF | TGCGCCAGCAGGACAGGGAGGTTGACTGAAGCTTTCTTT
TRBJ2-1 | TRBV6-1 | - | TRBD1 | CASTRGPYNEQFF | TGTGCCAGCACCAGGGGGCCCTACAATGAGCAGTTCTTC
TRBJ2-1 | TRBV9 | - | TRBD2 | CASSVSTSGRTYNEQFF | TGTGCCAGCAGCGTTTCGACTAGCGGGAGGACCTACAATGAGCAGTTCTTC
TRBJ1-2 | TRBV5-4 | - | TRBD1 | CASSSGTDPYGYTF | TGTGCCAGCAGCTCGGGGACAGATCCATATGGCTACACCTTC
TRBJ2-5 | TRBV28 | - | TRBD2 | CASSTPGGAWETQYF | TGTGCCAGCAGTACCCCGGGGGGGGCGTGGGAGACCCAGTACTTC
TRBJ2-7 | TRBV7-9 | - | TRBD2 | CASSLVGTSGRKGEQYF | TGTGCCAGCAGCTTAGTTGGGACTAGCGGGAGAAAGGGTGAGCAGTACTTC
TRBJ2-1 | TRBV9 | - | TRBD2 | CASSVGASGTSYNEQFF | TGTGCCAGCAGCGTAGGGGCTAGCGGGACGTCCTACAATGAGCAGTTCTTC
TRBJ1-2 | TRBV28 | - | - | CASSSQGSIYGYTF | TGTGCCAGCAGCTCACAAGGGAGTATCTATGGCTACACCTTC
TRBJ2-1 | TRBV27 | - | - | CASSLDIYNEQFF | TGTGCCAGCAGTCTCGACATCTACAATGAGCAGTTCTTC